These 15 T cell receptor beta chains were all obtained from the same sample, sequenced in a study of CD8 T cells in Susac syndrome (dated by TCRdb to the late 2010s). Library method: the immunoSEQ multiplex PCR assay. RNA was extracted with the RNeasy kit and roughly 0.45 to 1 ug was reverse transcribed using random hexamers. In-frame beta chains were kept once TCRdb had trimmed the public reads at Q25 with fastp and called clones with MiXCR. For every CDR3 protein sequence, its rows merge into one entry that carries the most common genes and DNA. Recorded for this sample are about 19,000 distinct CDR3 sequences; roughly 96% of them occurred a single time. Around 0.25% of the sample comes from the top ten. The sample taken for sequencing was CD8+ T cells from PBMCs. The receptors derive from a human donor in good health.

The chain carries TRBV15 and TRBJ1-5; 7 nucleotides line up with TRBD1. The CDR3 is 14 residues long. The ends lost 2 bases at V and 5 bases at J; junction bases unmatched: 3. Germline CDR1 is LNHNV and CDR2 is YYDKDF (reference sequence). CDR3 sequence: CATSRTGTDQPQHF. DNA of the CDR3: TGTGCCACCAGCAGAACCGGGACAGATCAGCCCCAGCATTTT.

The sample holds a few counts of this clonotype. V and J are TRBV7-9 and TRBJ2-7; no clear D. The V end lost 4 bases, the J end lost 3 bases, and 13 bases lay between the germline ends. This CDR3 spans 14 amino acids. CDR1 and CDR2 (germline): SEHNR, FQNEAQ (reference sequence). The CDR3 sequence is CASSSNDPVYEQYV. CDR3 in DNA: TGTGCCAGCAGCTCAAATGACCCCGTCTACGAGCAGTACGTC.

The chain links TRBV7-9 to TRBJ1-2; D might be TRBD1 (5 bases). The CDR3 length is 13 residues. Trimming cost V 3 bases and J 4 bases, with 9 bases left between them. CDR1 and CDR2 (germline): SEHNR, FQNEAQ (reference sequence). The CDR3 protein is CASSFAGTYGYTF. In nucleotides, the CDR3 is TGTGCCAGCAGCTTCGCCGGGACCTATGGCTACACCTTC. Complete variable domain (other parts from reference TRBV7-9 and TRBJ1-2): DTGVSQNPRHKITKRGQNVTFRCDPISEHNRLYWYRQTLGQGPEFLTYFQNEAQLEKSRLLSDRFSAERPKGSFSTLEIQRTEQGDSAMYLCASSFAGTYGYTFGSGTRLTVV.

The CDR3 DNA reads TGTGCCAGTGCAGCGGAGCCGGCGGGCAATGAGCAGTTCTTC. It codes for CASAAEPAGNEQFF. The chain has TRBV19 and TRBJ2-1; a possible D gene is TRBD2 (5 bases). CDR1 and CDR2 (germline): LNHDA, SQIVND (reference sequence). Trimming took 8 bases from V and 6 from J, leaving 17 bases between them. This CDR3 is built from 14 residues.

This chain joins TRBV2 and TRBJ2-1, with TRBD2 matching over 13 bases. The CDR3 has 16 residues. CDR1 is SNHLY and CDR2 is FYNNEI in the germline V gene. With V trimmed by 8 bases and J by 7 bases, 11 bases remained unmatched. The CDR3 sequence is CASYRTSGSLPNEQFF. The CDR3 bases are TGTGCCAGCTATCGGACTAGCGGGAGTCTTCCGAATGAGCAGTTCTTC. Variable domain in full (rest from reference TRBV2 and TRBJ2-1): EPEVTQTPSHQVTQMGQEVILRCVPISNHLYFYWYRQILGQKVEFLVSFYNNEISEKSEIFDDQFSVERPDGSNFTLKIRSTKLEDSAMYFCASYRTSGSLPNEQFFGPGTRLTVL.

The chain employs TRBV4-1 and TRBJ2-4; the D gene is possibly TRBD2 (5 bases). CDR3 length: 17 amino acids. Germline assignment: CDR1 MGHRA and CDR2 YSYEKL. V shed 1 base and J shed 7 bases, with 20 bases lying between them. CDR3 loop: CASSQGVGIIGVNIQYF. CDR3 bases: TGCGCCAGCAGCCAAGGTGTCGGGATCATTGGGGTGAACATTCAGTACTTC.

This sequence joins TRBV6-6 and TRBJ2-3; D gene unclear. With 4 bases removed from V and 2 bases from J, the gap between germline ends came to 4 bases. This CDR3 has 12 residues. CDR1 is MNHNY and CDR2 is SVGAGI in the germline V gene (reference sequence). The CDR3 nucleotides are TGTGCCAGCAGTTGCAACACAGATACGCAGTATTTT. Amino acid sequence: CASSCNTDTQYF.

This chain joins TRBV10-3 and TRBJ2-2; 8 nucleotides match TRBD2. After removal of 0 bases from V and 3 bases from J, the junction contained 3 bases not matched to a gene. The CDR3 is 16 amino acids. Germline loops: CDR1 ENHRY, CDR2 SYGVKD. CDR3 nucleotide sequence: TGTGCCATCAGTGAGTCGAGGCGGGGGGACACCGGGGAGCTGTTTTTT. The encoded protein is CAISESRRGDTGELFF.

The chain uses TRBV28 and TRBJ2-1, with a weak D call TRBD2 (6 bases). From germline, CDR1 is MDHEN and CDR2 SYDVKM. The V and J ends lost 7 bases and 0 bases respectively, with 10 bases between them. The length of the CDR3 is 14 residues. The CDR3 here is CASKRELSYNEQFF. The CDR3 coding sequence is TGTGCCAGCAAACGGGAGCTCTCCTACAATGAGCAGTTCTTC.

The chain's CDR3 is CASSEARVSGNNEQFF. The DNA of the CDR3 is TGTGCCAGCAGTGAAGCTCGCGTTAGCGGGAACAATGAGCAGTTCTTC. J is TRBJ2-1 and V is TRBV2; 8 positions agree with TRBD2. Germline CDR1 SNHLY, CDR2 FYNNEI. Unmatched junction bases numbered 6, after V lost 0 bases and J lost 5 bases. The CDR3 is 16 residues long.

This sequence joins TRBV11-3 and TRBJ2-1; no reliable D call. Germline V gene data show CDR1 as SGHNT and CDR2 as YENEEA. The CDR3 length is 16 residues. V dropped 0 bases and J dropped 2 bases, with 11 bases sitting between them. CDR3 sequence: CASSLERLTPYNEQFF. DNA of the CDR3: TGTGCCAGCAGCTTAGAACGTCTAACACCCTACAATGAGCAGTTCTTC.

The chain is built from TRBV7-9 and TRBJ1-5, with 8 nucleotides matching TRBD1. Trimming removed 5 bases from V and 0 bases from J; junction bases left unmatched: 9. Germline CDR1 and CDR2: SEHNR and FQNEAQ (reference sequence). The length of the CDR3 is 17 residues. CDR3 nucleotides: TGTGCCAGCAGCCTGAGCCCGGACAGGGATAGCAATCAGCCCCAGCATTTT. This translates into CASSLSPDRDSNQPQHF. The complete variable domain, with remaining parts taken from reference TRBV7-9 and TRBJ1-5, reads DTGVSQNPRHKITKRGQNVTFRCDPISEHNRLYWYRQTLGQGPEFLTYFQNEAQLEKSRLLSDRFSAERPKGSFSTLEIQRTEQGDSAMYLCASSLSPDRDSNQPQHFGDGTRLSIL.

Comments on this clonotype: An end of the junction does not agree with germline; a read error may underlie this. The chain combines TRBV27 with TRBJ1-1, with TRBD1 as a possible D gene (6 bases). CDR1 and CDR2 (germline): MNHEY, SMNVEV (reference sequence). The CDR3 loop spans 15 amino acids. CDR3 sequence reads: CASSQIDRLNTEAFF. Written as DNA, the CDR3 is TGTGCCAGCAGTCAAATCGACAGGTTGAATACTGAAGCTTTCTTT.

The chain recombines TRBV27 with TRBJ2-1; 12 bases agree with TRBD1. CDR1 and CDR2 (germline): MNHEY, SMNVEV (reference sequence). The CDR3 is made up of 18 amino acids. V lost 4 bases and J lost 8; bases outside the gene matches: 15. The CDR3 bases are TGTGCCAGCAGTTCCGGGACAGGGGGCGTGGTTGGGGGGTATGAGCAGTTCTTC. Amino acid sequence: CASSSGTGGVVGGYEQFF.

The chain has TRBV13 and TRBJ2-1; D perhaps matches TRBD2 (6 bases). The CDR3 spans 15 residues. Germline V gene sequence: CDR1 PRHDT, CDR2 FYEKMQ (reference sequence). Trimming took 0 bases from V and 7 from J, leaving 13 bases between them. The CDR3 here is CASSLGPGTANEQFF. The CDR3 region has the DNA TGTGCCAGCAGCTTAGGGCCAGGGACTGCAAATGAGCAGTTCTTC.